A single sample gave rise to the 27 T cell receptor beta chains below, sequenced in a study of T cells in women clearing cervical HPV infection. TCRdb's copy holds only in-frame clones and misses some; the assay was immunoSEQ multiplex PCR. Listed are about 31,000 clones; 7.5% to 10% falls within the top ten. The specimen sequenced was blood buffy coat. Receptors originate from a woman between 18 and 70 years old with a cervical HPV16 infection that either progressed to CIN3+ or cleared (not recorded which).

With respect to this clone: The read ends 3 residues before the CDR3 terminus; that terminus is restored from the germline J gene. This chain links TRBV6-2 or TRBV6-3 with TRBJ2-7; 7 bases align to TRBD2. The trim removed 6 bases at V and 2 bases at J, leaving 7 bases unmatched. The length of the CDR3 is 14 residues. Germline CDR1 and CDR2: MNHEY and SVGEGT. The CDR3 bases that were read are TGTGCCAGCAGAACTACTAGCGTAGCCTACGAG. Translation gives CASRTTSVAYE. The CDR3 as a whole reads CASRTTSVAYEQYF.

CDR3 residues: CASSASGGDTEAFF. The sequenced CDR3 bases are TGTGCCAGCAGTGCGTCAGGGGGAGACACTGAA. The chain joins TRBV2 to TRBJ1-1; TRBD1 agrees at 7 bases. Sequencing ends 3 residues short of the CDR3 end; the germline J gene provides the rest. Germline lookup yields CDR1 SNHLY and CDR2 FYNNEI. V lost 4 bases, J lost 3 bases, and 5 bases stayed unmatched. The CDR3 is 14 residues long.

Details on this clone: The read ends 3 residues early relative to the CDR3; the germline J gene fills the gap. This sequence joins TRBV14 and TRBJ2-6; perhaps TRBD2 as D (5 bases). V lost 4 bases and J 1 base, leaving 14 bases between the germline ends. CDR1 and CDR2 from the germline V gene are SGHDN and FVKESK. The CDR3 totals 17 residues. Partial CDR3 DNA: TGTGCCAGCAGCCGGTCCGGGGTGAGATCTGGGGCCAACGTC. It is translated as CASSRSGVRSGANV. The whole CDR3 sequence is CASSRSGVRSGANVLTF.

On this clone itself: The read halts 3 residues ahead of the CDR3 end, with the missing end drawn from the germline J gene. This chain connects TRBV7-6 to TRBJ2-3; TRBD2 agrees at 16 bases. V lost 4 bases and J lost 3; bases outside the gene matches: 4. The germline CDR1 and CDR2 sequences are SGHVS and FNYEAQ. The CDR3 loop spans 17 amino acids. The CDR3 is CASSSGLAGGGTDTQYF. The sequenced CDR3 bases are TGTGCCAGCAGCTCGGGACTAGCGGGAGGGGGTACAGATACG.

About this clone: A junction end diverges from the germline sequence, so it may reflect a read error. Coverage ceases 3 residues before the CDR3 finishes, and the germline J gene fills in the end. The same CDR3 can be traced to other DNA sequences in this sample. The J gene is TRBJ1-3, the V gene TRBV19; D ambiguous. The length of the CDR3 is 15 residues. Germline V gene data show CDR1 as LNHDA and CDR2 as SQIVND (reference sequence). CDR3 bases read: TGTGCCAGTAGTGCCTTGAGTTTGTCAGGAAACACG. Its protein product is CASSALSLSGNT. The entire CDR3 sequence reads CASSALSLSGNTIYF. Based on the CDR3 plus reference TRBV19 and TRBJ1-3, the full variable domain is DGGITQSPKYLFRKEGQNVTLSCEQNLNHDAMYWYRQDPGQGLRLIYYSQIVNDFQKGDIAEGYSVSREKKESFPLTVTSAQKNPTAFYLCASSALSLSGNTIYFGEGSWLTVV.

Worth noting for this clone: The CDR3 end lies 3 residues beyond the end of the read and is filled in from the germline J gene. This chain uses TRBV7-2 with TRBJ1-5; D is perhaps TRBD1 (6 bases). The V end lost 5 bases, the J end lost 0 bases, and 11 bases lay between the germline ends. The germline CDR1 and CDR2 sequences are SGHTA and FQGNSA. This CDR3 comprises 15 residues. The covered CDR3 bases are TGTGCCAGCAGCCGAGAGGGGGTTAGCAATCAGCCC. This codes for CASSREGVSNQP. The full-length CDR3 reads as CASSREGVSNQPQHF.

Remarks on this clone: The read ends 3 residues shy of where the CDR3 ends; the end is completed using the germline J gene. The chain employs TRBV5-1 and TRBJ2-2, with 10 bases identical to TRBD2. This CDR3 region has 15 residues. Germline V lookup: CDR1 SGHRS, CDR2 YFSETQ. The trim removed 4 bases at V and 5 bases at J, leaving 5 bases unmatched. This chain's CDR3 is CASSREREGTGELFF. The sequenced CDR3 bases are TGCGCCAGCAGCCGGGAGCGGGAGGGAACCGGGGAG.

Concerning this clone: The sequence runs out 3 residues before the end of the CDR3; the remainder is reconstructed from the germline J gene. This chain uses TRBV18 with TRBJ2-7; D gene uncertain. Germline V lookup: CDR1 KGHSH, CDR2 LQKENI. This CDR3 spans 13 amino acids. Trimming cost V 0 bases and J 3 bases, with 6 bases left between them. CDR3 DNA, as far as it was read: TGTGCCAGCTCACCACCCACAGTCTACGAG. It yields the protein CASSPPTVYE. The entire CDR3 sequence reads CASSPPTVYEQYF.

Turning to this clone: The read falls 3 residues short of the CDR3 end, and the missing part is taken from the germline J gene. The gene calls are TRBV30 and TRBJ2-1; D remains ambiguous. The CDR3 length is 11 residues. The ends were cut back, 2 bases at V and 8 bases at J, with 7 bases in the middle. From germline, CDR1 is GTSNPN and CDR2 SVGIG (reference sequence). This chain's CDR3 is CAWSPQYEQFF. The CDR3 DNA, read in part, is TGTGCCTGGAGTCCACAGTATGAG.

About this clone: Coverage ceases 3 residues before the CDR3 finishes, and the germline J gene fills in the end. This chain links TRBV20-1 with TRBJ2-5; TRBD1 is a possible D gene (6 bases). Germline CDR1 reads DFQATT; CDR2 reads SNEGSKA (reference sequence). V was shortened by 1 base and J by 2 bases, with 8 bases between the two germline ends. The CDR3 spans 13 residues. CDR3 protein: CSARGTAQETQYF. The sequenced part of the CDR3 DNA is TGCAGTGCTAGAGGGACAGCTCAAGAGACC.

On this clone: The read halts 3 residues ahead of the CDR3 end, with the missing end drawn from the germline J gene. The chain carries TRBV19 and TRBJ1-1; the D is unclear. CDR1 is LNHDA, CDR2 SQIVND, per germline (reference sequence). The CDR3 runs 16 residues. Trimming removed 5 bases from V and 0 bases from J, with 16 bases in between. CDR3 sequence: CASSGLRVAVNTEAFF. The part of the CDR3 DNA that was read is TGTGCCAGTAGTGGTTTGAGGGTGGCCGTGAACACTGAA. The variable domain in full, with the rest retrieved from reference TRBV19 and TRBJ1-1, is DGGITQSPKYLFRKEGQNVTLSCEQNLNHDAMYWYRQDPGQGLRLIYYSQIVNDFQKGDIAEGYSVSREKKESFPLTVTSAQKNPTAFYLCASSGLRVAVNTEAFFGQGTRLTVV.

About this clone: From the germline J gene comes the end of the CDR3, since the read stops 3 residues before it. The rearrangement uses TRBV6-1 and TRBJ1-5, with a weak D call TRBD1 (5 bases). Trimming stripped 2 bases from V and 4 bases from J, with 12 bases between. Germline CDR1 MNHNS, CDR2 SASEGT. The CDR3 totals 15 residues. The CDR3 DNA, read in part, is TGTGCCAGCAGTGAAAGTTGGGGCTCTAATCAGCCC. It encodes CASSESWGSNQP. The CDR3, in full, reads CASSESWGSNQPQHF.

In the case of this clone: Germline is not matched at one junction end, which may reflect a read error. Read data end 3 residues before the CDR3 end; the end is taken from the germline J gene. The same CDR3 is also encoded by other DNA sequences in this sample. The chain joins TRBV5-1 to TRBJ1-3; D might be TRBD1 (5 bases). The CDR3 sequence is 15 residues long. CDR1 is SGHRS and CDR2 is YFSETQ in the germline V gene. The CDR3 reads CASSFGGVLGNTIYF. The DNA read from the CDR3 is TGCGCCAGCAGCTTTGGAGGGGTTCTTGGAAACACG.

On this clone itself: The CDR3 is cut off 3 residues early in the read; its end comes from the germline J gene. The rearrangement joins TRBV18 to TRBJ2-3; D is undetermined. This CDR3 comprises 14 residues. The ends were cut back, 4 bases at V and 0 bases at J, with 8 bases in the middle. Germline V gives CDR1 KGHSH, CDR2 LQKENI. The sequenced CDR3 bases are TGTGCCAGCTCACTCGAGACTAGCACAGATACG. Translated: CASSLETSTDT. The entire CDR3 protein reads CASSLETSTDTQYF.

Concerning this clone: The read terminates 3 residues ahead of where the CDR3 ends, so the germline J gene completes it. The V gene is TRBV19, the J gene TRBJ2-3; 7 bases line up with TRBD1. This CDR3 comprises 15 residues. Germline V gives CDR1 LNHDA, CDR2 SQIVND (reference sequence). Incomplete CDR3 DNA: TGTGCCAGTAGTATGACAGGGAATAGCAATCAGCCG. Its translation: CASSMTGNSNQP. The complete CDR3 protein is CASSMTGNSNQPQYF.

On this clone itself: Read data end 3 residues before the CDR3 end; the end is taken from the germline J gene. The sample holds other DNA sequences that translate to the same CDR3. The rearrangement uses TRBV10-3 and TRBJ1-5; a weak D match, TRBD1 (5 bases). This CDR3 region has 13 residues. Germline V gene data show CDR1 as ENHRY and CDR2 as SYGVKD. The ends were cut back, 8 bases at V and 1 base at J, with 9 bases in the middle. The DNA read from the CDR3 is TGTGCCATCTCGGGGGGGAGCAATCAGCCC. Translation gives CAISGGSNQP. The entire CDR3 is CAISGGSNQPQHF.

This clone is identified as medium-sized from frequency. Read sequence stops 3 residues before the CDR3 end, and the germline J gene provides the missing end. The chain is built from TRBV29-1 and TRBJ2-7; 8 positions match TRBD1. Trimming cost V 4 bases and J 6 bases; bases outside gene matches: 17. This CDR3 comprises 16 residues. In germline, CDR1 is SQVTM, CDR2 ANQGSEA. Incomplete CDR3 DNA: TGCAGCGTTGTTCGGGCAGGGGGCTCCTCGGGAAGCGAG. This translates into CSVVRAGGSSGSE. The entire CDR3 protein reads CSVVRAGGSSGSEQYF.

To note about this clone: The read terminates 3 residues before the CDR3 end, so the remaining end is supplied by the germline J gene. V gene TRBV5-1 combines with J gene TRBJ1-1, with D unresolved. CDR1 and CDR2 (germline): SGHRS, YFSETQ. The CDR3 loop spans 12 amino acids. CDR3 loop: CASSLEGRGAFF. The part of the CDR3 DNA that was read is TGCGCCAGCAGCTTGGAGGGCAGAGGG.

Note on this clone: Sequence at one end of the junction differs from germline and may be a read error. The read ends 3 residues early relative to the CDR3; the germline J gene fills the gap. Other DNA sequences in this sample translate to the same CDR3. The V gene is TRBV29-1, the J gene TRBJ1-3; perhaps TRBD1 as D (6 bases). CDR3 length: 11 amino acids. In germline, CDR1 is SQVTM, CDR2 ANQGSEA. The CDR3 DNA, read in part, is TGCAGCGGGAGGACAGAGGACACA. It codes for CSGRTEDT. Given in full, the CDR3 is CSGRTEDTIYF.

As to this clone: Sequencing ends 3 residues short of the CDR3 end; the germline J gene provides the rest. The V call is TRBV13, the J call TRBJ2-3; TRBD2 matches at 7 bases. Germline V CDR1 and CDR2: PRHDT, FYEKMQ (reference sequence). This CDR3 spans 16 amino acids. Trimming removed 4 bases from V and 4 bases from J; junction bases left unmatched: 11. The part of the CDR3 DNA that was read is TGTGCCAGCAGCTCACCTCGCGGGAGAGGGTCAGATACG. Translated, it gives CASSSPRGRGSDT. The complete CDR3 protein is CASSSPRGRGSDTQYF.

Remarks on this clone: The missing CDR3 end, 3 residues past where the read stops, is filled in from the germline J gene. The chain recombines TRBV30 with TRBJ2-7; TRBD1 matches 7 bases. The germline CDR1 and CDR2 sequences are GTSNPN and SVGIG (reference sequence). CDR3 length equals 14 residues. The ends lost 1 base at V and 6 bases at J; junction bases unmatched: 9. The sequenced CDR3 bases are TGTGCCTGGAGTGACGACAGGGTTCATGGCGAG. It encodes CAWSDDRVHGE. The CDR3, in full, reads CAWSDDRVHGEQYF.

A note on this clone: The read terminates 3 residues before the CDR3 end, so the remaining end is supplied by the germline J gene. This chain uses TRBV11-3 with TRBJ2-1, with D hard to call. From germline, CDR1 is SGHNT and CDR2 YENEEA. This CDR3 spans 13 amino acids. V was pared by 1 base and J by 6 bases, with 7 bases between. CDR3 DNA (partial): TGTGCCAGCAGCTTAGGGGCCGGCAATGAG. Translated: CASSLGAGNE. The CDR3 reads in full as CASSLGAGNEQFF.

A remark on this clone: The read terminates 3 residues ahead of where the CDR3 ends, so the germline J gene completes it. V usage is TRBV2 and J usage is TRBJ2-2; possibly TRBD2 for D (6 bases). From germline, CDR1 is SNHLY and CDR2 FYNNEI. There are 14 residues in the CDR3. The covered CDR3 bases are TGTGCCAGCAGTCCGGGACTCCTGAATGAAAAG. Translating it yields CASSPGLLNEK. The CDR3 in its entirety is CASSPGLLNEKLFF.

Concerning this clone: Read data end 3 residues before the CDR3 end; the end is taken from the germline J gene. The rearrangement joins TRBV5-4 to TRBJ2-3; the match to TRBD2 covers 8 bases. Germline V gene sequence: CDR1 SGHNT, CDR2 YYREEE (reference sequence). The CDR3 sequence is 15 residues long. The CDR3 spells CASSPGLAQQETQYF. The CDR3 bases that were read are TGTGCCAGCAGCCCCGGACTAGCCCAGCAAGAGACG.

Comment on this clone: The read comes to an end 3 residues before the CDR3 does, leaving the germline J gene to fill in the end. This rearrangement joins TRBV20-1 to TRBJ2-5, with a possible D match to TRBD1 (8 bases). Germline CDR1 reads DFQATT; CDR2 reads SNEGSKA (reference sequence). The CDR3 has 15 residues. V shed 0 bases and J shed 4 bases, with 15 bases lying between them. The part of the CDR3 DNA that was read is TGCAGTGCTAGAGAACTACAGGGGGAGGGAGAGACC. Translating it yields CSARELQGEGET. The whole CDR3 protein reads CSARELQGEGETQYF.

Turning to this clone: The read terminates 3 residues before the CDR3 end, so the remaining end is supplied by the germline J gene. The chain employs TRBV6-1 and TRBJ2-7; a possible D gene is TRBD1 (5 bases). The CDR3 has 16 residues. Germline V gives CDR1 MNHNS, CDR2 SASEGT. Trimming left V 0 bases short and J 2 bases short, with 14 bases between. The CDR3 sequence is CASSEALGVAAYEQYF. The DNA read from the CDR3 is TGTGCCAGCAGTGAAGCGCTAGGGGTAGCAGCCTACGAG.

In the case of this clone: The CDR3 end lies 3 residues beyond the end of the read and is filled in from the germline J gene. This rearrangement joins TRBV6-1 to TRBJ1-4; D is possibly TRBD1 (6 bases). Trimming left V 1 base short and J 4 bases short, with 7 bases between. The CDR3 extends over 14 amino acids. Germline V gene sequence: CDR1 MNHNS, CDR2 SASEGT. This CDR3 reads CASSEGTVNEKLFF. The sequenced CDR3 bases are TGTGCCAGCAGTGAAGGGACAGTTAATGAAAAA.